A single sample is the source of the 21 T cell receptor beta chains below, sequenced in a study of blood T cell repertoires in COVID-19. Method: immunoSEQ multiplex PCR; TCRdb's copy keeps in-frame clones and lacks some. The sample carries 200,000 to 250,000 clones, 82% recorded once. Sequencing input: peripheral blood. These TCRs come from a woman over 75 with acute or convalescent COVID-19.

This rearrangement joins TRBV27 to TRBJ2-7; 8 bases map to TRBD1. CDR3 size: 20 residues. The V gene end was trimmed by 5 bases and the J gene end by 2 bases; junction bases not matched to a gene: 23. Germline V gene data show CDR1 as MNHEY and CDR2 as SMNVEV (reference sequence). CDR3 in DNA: TGTGCCAGCAGTCCCCAGTCCCGGGACAGGAGGGACTGGGGAACCTACGAGCAGTACTTC. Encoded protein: CASSPQSRDRRDWGTYEQYF.

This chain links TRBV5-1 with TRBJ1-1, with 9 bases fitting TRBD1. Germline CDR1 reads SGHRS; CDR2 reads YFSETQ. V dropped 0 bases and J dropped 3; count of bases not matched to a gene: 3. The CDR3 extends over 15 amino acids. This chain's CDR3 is CASSLGDRDYTEAFF. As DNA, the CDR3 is TGCGCCAGCAGCTTGGGGGACAGGGACTACACTGAAGCTTTCTTT.

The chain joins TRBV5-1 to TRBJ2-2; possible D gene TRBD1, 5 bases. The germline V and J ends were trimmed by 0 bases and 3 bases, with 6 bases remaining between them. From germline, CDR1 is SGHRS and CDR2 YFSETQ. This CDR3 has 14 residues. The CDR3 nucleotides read TGCGCCAGCAGCTTGGGACAGTACACCGGGGAGCTGTTTTTT. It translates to CASSLGQYTGELFF.

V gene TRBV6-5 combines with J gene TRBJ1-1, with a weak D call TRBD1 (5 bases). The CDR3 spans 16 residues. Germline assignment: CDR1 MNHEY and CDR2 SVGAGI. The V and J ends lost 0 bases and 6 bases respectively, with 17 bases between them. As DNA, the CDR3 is TGTGCCAGCAGTTACTCCGCCCCCAACAGGCCTTCTGAAGCTTTCTTT. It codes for CASSYSAPNRPSEAFF.

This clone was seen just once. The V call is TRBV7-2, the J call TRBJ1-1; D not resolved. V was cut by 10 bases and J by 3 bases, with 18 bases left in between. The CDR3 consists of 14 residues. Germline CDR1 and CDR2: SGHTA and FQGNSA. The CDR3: CATRAWAGYTEAFF. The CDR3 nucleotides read TGTGCCACCAGAGCTTGGGCGGGGTACACTGAAGCTTTCTTT.

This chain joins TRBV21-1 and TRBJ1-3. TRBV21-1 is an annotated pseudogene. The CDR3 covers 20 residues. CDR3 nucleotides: TGTGCCAGCAGCAAAGACCCCGGGGGGCTCAAACGACCCTCTGGAAACACCATATATTTT. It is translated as CASSKDPGGLKRPSGNTIYF.

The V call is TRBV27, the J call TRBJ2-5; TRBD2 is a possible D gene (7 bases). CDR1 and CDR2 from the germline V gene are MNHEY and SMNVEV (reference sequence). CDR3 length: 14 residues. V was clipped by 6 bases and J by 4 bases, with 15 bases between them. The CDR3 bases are TGTGCCAGCAGCCGAGGGGGGGAGCGAGAGACCCAGTACTTC. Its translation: CASSRGGERETQYF.

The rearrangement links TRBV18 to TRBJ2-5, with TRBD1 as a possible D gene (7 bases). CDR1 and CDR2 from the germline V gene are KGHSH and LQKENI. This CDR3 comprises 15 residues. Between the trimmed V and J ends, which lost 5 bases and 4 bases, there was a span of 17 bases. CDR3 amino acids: CASSENQGGSETQYF. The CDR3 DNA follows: TGTGCCAGCTCAGAGAACCAGGGGGGATCAGAGACCCAGTACTTC.

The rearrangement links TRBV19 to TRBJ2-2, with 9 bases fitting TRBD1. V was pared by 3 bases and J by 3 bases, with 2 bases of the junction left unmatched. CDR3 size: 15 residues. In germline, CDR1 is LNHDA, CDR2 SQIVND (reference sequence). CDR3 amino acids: CASSIRTGDTGELFF. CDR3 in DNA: TGTGCCAGTAGTATCCGGACAGGGGACACCGGGGAGCTGTTTTTT. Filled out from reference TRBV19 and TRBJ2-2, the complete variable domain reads DGGITQSPKYLFRKEGQNVTLSCEQNLNHDAMYWYRQDPGQGLRLIYYSQIVNDFQKGDIAEGYSVSREKKESFPLTVTSAQKNPTAFYLCASSIRTGDTGELFFGEGSRLTVL.

The CDR3 DNA is TGTGCCAGCAGTCCAAAAGGGAGTTTAGGCTACACCTTC. Encoded protein: CASSPKGSLGYTF. The chain is built from TRBV3-1 (or the pseudogene TRBV3-2) and TRBJ1-2; D is unresolved. Trimming removed 6 bases from V and 8 bases from J, with 16 bases in between. This CDR3 region has 13 residues. Germline assignment: CDR1 LGHDT and CDR2 YNNKEL (reference sequence).

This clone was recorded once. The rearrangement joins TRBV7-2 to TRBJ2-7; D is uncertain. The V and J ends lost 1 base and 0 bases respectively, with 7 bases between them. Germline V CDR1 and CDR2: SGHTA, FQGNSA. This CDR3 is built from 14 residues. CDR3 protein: CASSLDYGSYEQYF. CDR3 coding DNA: TGTGCCAGCAGCTTAGACTACGGCTCCTACGAGCAGTACTTC. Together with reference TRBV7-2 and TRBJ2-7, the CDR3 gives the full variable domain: GAGVSQSPSNKVTEKGKDVELRCDPISGHTALYWYRQSLGQGLEFLIYFQGNSAPDKSGLPSDRFSAERTGGSVSTLTIQRTQQEDSAVYLCASSLDYGSYEQYFGPGTRLTVT.

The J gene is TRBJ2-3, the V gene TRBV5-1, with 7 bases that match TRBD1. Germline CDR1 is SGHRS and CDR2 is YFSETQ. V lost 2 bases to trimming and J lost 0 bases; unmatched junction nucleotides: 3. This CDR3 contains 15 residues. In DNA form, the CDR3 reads TGCGCCAGCAGCTTCAGGGGGACCAGCACAGATACGCAGTATTTT. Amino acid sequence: CASSFRGTSTDTQYF.

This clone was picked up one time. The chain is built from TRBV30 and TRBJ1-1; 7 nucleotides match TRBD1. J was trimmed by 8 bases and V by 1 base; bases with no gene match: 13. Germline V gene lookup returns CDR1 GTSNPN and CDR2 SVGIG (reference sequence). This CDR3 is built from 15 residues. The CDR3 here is CAWSARRTGHVEAFF. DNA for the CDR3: TGTGCCTGGAGTGCCCGACGGACAGGCCATGTGGAAGCTTTCTTT. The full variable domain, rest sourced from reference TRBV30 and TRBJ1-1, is SQTIHQWPATLVQPVGSPLSLECTVEGTSNPNLYWYRQAAGRGLQLLFYSVGIGQISSEVPQNLSASRPQDRQFILSSKKLLLSDSGFYLCAWSARRTGHVEAFFGQGTRLTVV.

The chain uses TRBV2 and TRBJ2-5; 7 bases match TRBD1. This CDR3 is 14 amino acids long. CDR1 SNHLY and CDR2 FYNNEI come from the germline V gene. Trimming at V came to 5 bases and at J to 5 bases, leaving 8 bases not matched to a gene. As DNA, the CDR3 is TGTGCCAGCAGTTCGACAGGGAGATTGGAGACCCAGTACTTC. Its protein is CASSSTGRLETQYF.

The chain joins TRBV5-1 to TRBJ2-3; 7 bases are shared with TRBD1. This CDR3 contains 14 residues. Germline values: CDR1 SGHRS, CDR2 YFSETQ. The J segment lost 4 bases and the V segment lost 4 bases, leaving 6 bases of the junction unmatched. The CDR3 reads CASSEAGGSDTQYF. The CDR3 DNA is TGCGCCAGCAGCGAGGCAGGGGGTTCAGATACGCAGTATTTT.

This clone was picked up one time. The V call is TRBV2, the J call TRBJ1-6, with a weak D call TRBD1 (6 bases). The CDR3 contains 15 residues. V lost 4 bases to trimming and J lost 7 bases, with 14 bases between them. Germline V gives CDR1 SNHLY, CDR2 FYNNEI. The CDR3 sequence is CASSGQGLWNSPLHF. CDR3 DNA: TGTGCCAGCAGTGGCCAGGGGCTCTGGAATTCACCCCTCCACTTT.

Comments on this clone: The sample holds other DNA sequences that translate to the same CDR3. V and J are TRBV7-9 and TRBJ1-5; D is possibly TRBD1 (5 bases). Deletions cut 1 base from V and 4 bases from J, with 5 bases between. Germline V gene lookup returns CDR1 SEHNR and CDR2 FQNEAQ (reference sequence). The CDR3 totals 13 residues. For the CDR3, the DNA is TGTGCCAGCAGCTTAGGACAGAATCAGCCCCAGCATTTT. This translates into CASSLGQNQPQHF.

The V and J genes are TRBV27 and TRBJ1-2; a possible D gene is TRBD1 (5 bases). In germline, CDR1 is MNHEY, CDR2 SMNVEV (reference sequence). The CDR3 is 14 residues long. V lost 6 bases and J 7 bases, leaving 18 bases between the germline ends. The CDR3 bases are TGTGCCAGCAGCCGGGGGACTCCTGGGAGTGGCTACACCTTC. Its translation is CASSRGTPGSGYTF.

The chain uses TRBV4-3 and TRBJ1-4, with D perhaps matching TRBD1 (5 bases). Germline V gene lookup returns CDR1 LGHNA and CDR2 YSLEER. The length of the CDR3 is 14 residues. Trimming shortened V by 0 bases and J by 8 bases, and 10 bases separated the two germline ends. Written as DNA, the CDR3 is TGCGCCAGCAGCCAAGACCCGCGGGGCGAAAAACTGTTTTTT. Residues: CASSQDPRGEKLFF.

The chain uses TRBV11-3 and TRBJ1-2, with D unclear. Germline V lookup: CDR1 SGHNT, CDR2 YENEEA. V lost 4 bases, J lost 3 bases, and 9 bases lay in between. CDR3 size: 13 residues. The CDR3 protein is CASSYGADYGYTF. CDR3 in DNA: TGTGCCAGCAGCTACGGAGCAGACTATGGCTACACCTTC.

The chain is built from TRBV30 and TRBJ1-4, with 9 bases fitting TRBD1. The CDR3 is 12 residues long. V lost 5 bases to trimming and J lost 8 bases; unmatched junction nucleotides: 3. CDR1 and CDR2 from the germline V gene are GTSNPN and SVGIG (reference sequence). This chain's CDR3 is CAWDRGKEKLFF. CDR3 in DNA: TGTGCCTGGGACAGGGGGAAGGAAAAACTGTTTTTT.